This T cell receptor beta chain stems from a study of CXCR3-negative and CXCR3-positive naive CD8 T cells. Study results and caveats: A higher hydrophobicity marked the TRB CDR3s of CXCR3-positive naive cells versus CXCR3-negative naive cells.

In regard to this clonotype: Antigen specificity is unknown.

All CD8+ T cell subsets were sorted in triplicate at 250,000 to 300,000 cells each. In preparing the TRB cDNA libraries, 5' RACE with UMI labels was used. From its re-call of the 5' RACE reads, TCRdb lists each CDR3 protein once, without DNA. Its clone listing holds 150,000 to 180,000 distinct CDR3 sequences. Germline V gene lookup returns CDR1 SEHNR and CDR2 FQNEAQ (reference sequence). This CDR3 contains 16 residues. This rearrangement joins TRBV7-9 to TRBJ2-1. The clonotype comes from a human donor in good health. Some clones in this sample may be carry-over from other donors' samples. The sample consisted of naive CXCR3+ CD8+ T cells from blood. Regarding subset: CD45RO-CCR7+CD27+CD95- naive CD8+ T cells expressing CXCR3 (TNR3+). The CDR3: CASSLIGQATYNEQFF.